The present T cell receptor (beta chain) was sequenced within a study of T cell clones after liver transplantation. Study details: In this trial, immunosuppression withdrawal was attempted within 2 years of liver transplant. Tolerance: complete withdrawal held at least one year, liver enzymes staying within twice normal. Overall study findings and caveats: Compared with third party-reactive sequences, donor-reactive ones declined more, independent of withdrawal success.

CDR3 length: 17 amino acids. Germline trimming cut 1 base from V and 5 bases from J; bases unmatched to any gene: 11. Per germline, CDR1 SGHTA and CDR2 FQGNSA. The assay was immunoSEQ multiplex PCR, and TCRdb's table has in-frame clones only and misses some. The sample gives about 25,000 clones, roughly 69% of which show up once; around 2.9% is in the top ten. About this clone: Its antigen remains unknown.

This chain joins TRBV7-2 and TRBJ2-5; 9 nucleotides line up with TRBD2. The sequence was obtained from a human donor who received a liver transplant. Sequencing was performed on CD4+ T cells from blood, taken before liver transplant. DNA of the CDR3: TGTGCCAGCAGCTTAGTTCCACCGGGACTAGCAGGCGAGACCCAGTACTTC. Its protein product is CASSLVPPGLAGETQYF.